This T cell receptor (beta chain) was recorded in a study of identical twins. Findings and limits, study-wide: Because invariant MAIT and iNKT cells could be present, zero-insertion analyses could be partly confounded. Clonotypes of the beta chain that were abundant in cord blood carried fewer insertions (memory repertoires showed none).

In this sample, this clonotype turned up a few times. Its antigen remains unknown. Unique molecular identifiers were present on cDNA, and template switching added a universal primer site. TCRdb re-derived calls from the 5' RACE reads in MiXCR, one entry per CDR3 protein. The profile covers hundreds of thousands of distinct CDR3 sequences, with around 6.9% appearing a single time and approximately 2% taken by the ten largest. Trimming stripped 5 bases from V and 15 bases from J, with 20 bases between. The CDR3 consists of 14 residues. Germline CDR1 reads SGHAT; CDR2 reads FQNNGV. Healthy Caucasians were all of the donors. This sample also belongs to another study, concerning yellow fever vaccine responses in identical twins.

The sequence was obtained from a woman aged 18-29 years in good health. Sequences were obtained from memory (CD45RO+) T cells sorted from blood. This chain connects TRBV11-2 to TRBJ1-6; D is unclear. As DNA, the CDR3 is TGTGCCAGCAGCCCTCTACGATCTACTGCTTACCTCCACTTT. It translates to CASSPLRSTAYLHF.